Below are 5 T cell receptor beta chains sequenced from a single sample in a study of T cells in women clearing cervical HPV infection. Sequencing used immunoSEQ multiplex PCR; TCRdb keeps in-frame clones, though not all of them. This table lists about 36,000 clones. Sequencing was done on a sample of blood buffy coat. The receptors stem from a woman between 18 and 69 years old with a cervical HPV16 infection that either progressed to CIN3+ or cleared (not recorded which).

About this clone: From the germline J gene comes the end of the CDR3, since the read stops 3 residues before it. The chain has TRBV20-1 and TRBJ1-2; the match to TRBD1 covers 9 bases. The CDR3 covers 14 residues. In germline, CDR1 is DFQATT, CDR2 SNEGSKA (reference sequence). V dropped 4 bases and J dropped 5; count of bases not matched to a gene: 8. Incomplete CDR3 DNA: TGCAGTGCTAATACCGGGACAGGGAGTTATGGC. Translating it yields CSANTGTGSYG. The whole CDR3 sequence reads CSANTGTGSYGYTF.

A word on this clone: The CDR3 is cut off 3 residues early in the read; its end comes from the germline J gene. The V and J genes are TRBV19 and TRBJ2-7; 7 bases agree with TRBD1. Losses at the gene ends were 5 bases for V and 3 bases for J; bases not matched to a gene: 7. The CDR3 extends over 14 amino acids. Germline-derived CDR1 and CDR2 are LNHDA and SQIVND (reference sequence). CDR3 residues: CASSPRTGFYEQYF. The covered CDR3 bases are TGTGCCAGTAGTCCTCGGACAGGATTCTACGAG.

Remarks on this clone: The read halts 3 residues ahead of the CDR3 end, with the missing end drawn from the germline J gene. V gene TRBV20-1 combines with J gene TRBJ2-5, with D maybe TRBD2 (6 bases). Germline lookup yields CDR1 DFQATT and CDR2 SNEGSKA (reference sequence). Trimming took off 0 bases at V and 3 bases at J, with 11 bases between the two ends. This CDR3 is 14 amino acids long. Here the CDR3 reads CSARDPGGEETQYF. CDR3 DNA (partial): TGCAGTGCTAGAGACCCCGGCGGGGAAGAGACC.

In the case of this clone: The CDR3 extends 3 residues past the end of the read, so its final part is completed from the germline J gene. V is TRBV11-3 and J is TRBJ2-1; a possible D gene is TRBD1 (5 bases). Trimming pared 5 bases from V and 4 bases from J, leaving 9 bases between. Germline CDR1 and CDR2: SGHNT and YENEEA. The CDR3 is made up of 13 amino acids. The sequenced CDR3 bases are TGTGCCAGCAGCGGCAGACAGTACAATGAG. Its translation is CASSGRQYNE. The whole CDR3 is CASSGRQYNEQFF.

Concerning this clone: The observed sequence ends 3 residues before the CDR3 terminus, with the missing tail filled in from the germline J gene. The chain employs TRBV30 and TRBJ1-1; 9 bases line up with TRBD1. The CDR3 consists of 12 residues. Germline values: CDR1 GTSNPN, CDR2 SVGIG (reference sequence). Partial CDR3 DNA: TGTGCCTGGAGTCGACAGGGGGTCGAA. Residues: CAWSRQGVE. The entire CDR3 is CAWSRQGVEAFF. Using reference TRBV30 and TRBJ1-1 for the parts outside the CDR3, the full variable domain is SQTIHQWPATLVQPVGSPLSLECTVEGTSNPNLYWYRQAAGRGLQLLFYSVGIGQISSEVPQNLSASRPQDRQFILSSKKLLLSDSGFYLCAWSRQGVEAFFGQGTRLTVV.